This TCR beta chain was profiled in a study of cytomegalovirus exposure and HLA in healthy donors. In the PCR, 60 Vbeta and 13 Jbeta primers were used. Assay used: immunoSEQ multiplex PCR; TCRdb lists only in-frame clones, some missing. The sample comprises tens of thousands of clones, roughly 80% of which are singletons, and roughly 7.2% rests with the top ten. Trimming left V 1 base short and J 7 bases short, with 11 bases between. Looked up from germline, CDR1 is GTSNPN and CDR2 is SVGIG (reference sequence). The CDR3 consists of 12 residues. This receptor was taken from a woman aged 40-49 years in good health and CMV-seronegative. The V and J genes are TRBV30 and TRBJ2-7; a weak D match, TRBD2 (5 bases). The sample was PBMCs. The CDR3: CAWSGSDTEQYF. CDR3 sequence (DNA): TGTGCCTGGAGTGGTAGCGATACTGAGCAGTACTTC.